This passage covers 21 T cell receptor beta chains from one sample sequenced in a study of OX40 agonist ivuxolimab in advanced cancers. TCRdb's table, derived via immunoSEQ multiplex PCR, lists solely in-frame clones and lacks some. The table includes about 50,000 clones, roughly nine tenths detected once. The material sequenced was CD4+ or CD8+ T cells sorted from blood, taken in a trial of the OX40 agonist ivuxolimab. These TCRs come from an adult with an advanced solid tumor such as melanoma, head and neck, liver or kidney cancer.

In DNA form, the CDR3 reads TGTGCCACGGGGGCCCTTGAGGGGTACGAGCAGTACTTC. Translating it yields CATGALEGYEQYF. The rearrangement links TRBV10-3 to TRBJ2-7; D assignment may be TRBD1 or TRBD2 (6 bases each). The CDR3 covers 13 residues. Germline CDR1 and CDR2: ENHRY and SYGVKD. V was pared by 10 bases and J by 4 bases, with 17 bases between.

This clone was observed once. V is TRBV9 and J is TRBJ2-2; D may be TRBD2 (5 bases). The germline CDR1 and CDR2 sequences are SGDLS and YYNGEE. The CDR3 contains 17 residues. Trimming took off 6 bases at V and 1 base at J, with 19 bases between the two ends. CDR3 protein: CASTDPLLALNTGELFF. CDR3 in DNA: TGTGCCAGCACCGACCCACTTCTAGCACTGAACACCGGGGAGCTGTTTTTT.

The V and J genes are TRBV18 and TRBJ1-4; no reliable D call. CDR1 is KGHSH, CDR2 LQKENI, per germline. The CDR3 extends over 16 amino acids. V lost 0 bases and J 3 bases, leaving 11 bases between the germline ends. This chain's CDR3 is CASSPPAPDPNEKLFF. In nucleotides, the CDR3 is TGTGCCAGCTCACCACCGGCCCCGGACCCTAATGAAAAACTGTTTTTT.

The chain joins TRBV9 to TRBJ2-7; 8 bases are a match to TRBD2. The germline V gene encodes CDR1 SGDLS and CDR2 YYNGEE. J lost 2 bases, V lost 0 bases, and 10 bases had no gene match. CDR3 length: 17 amino acids. The chain's CDR3 is CASSVEGGSGTAYEQYF. The CDR3 nucleotides are TGTGCCAGCAGCGTAGAGGGGGGTAGCGGGACCGCCTACGAGCAGTACTTC.

The J gene is TRBJ1-1, the V gene TRBV6-1; maybe TRBD1 (6 bases). V was trimmed by 6 bases and J by 6 bases, leaving 11 bases between them. The length of the CDR3 is 12 residues. Germline V lookup: CDR1 MNHNS, CDR2 SASEGT. The CDR3: CASRGGGAEAFF. The CDR3 DNA sequence: TGTGCCAGCAGGGGAGGGGGGGCTGAAGCTTTCTTT.

The V gene is TRBV7-5, the J gene TRBJ2-3; TRBD2, as called in the table, went unchecked against the DNA. TRBV7-5 is designated a pseudogene. This CDR3 has 15 residues. The CDR3 nucleotides read TGTGTCAGAAGCTTAGCAGAGCGGGGGGGGGATACGCAGTATTTT. It encodes CVRSLAERGGDTQYF.

The chain combines TRBV7-3 with TRBJ2-7; no definite D call. Per germline, CDR1 SGHTA and CDR2 FQGTGA. V was pared by 0 bases and J by 0 bases, with 6 bases between. The CDR3 extends over 14 amino acids. CDR3 DNA sequence: TGTGCCAGCAGCTTAACCGGCAGCTCCTACGAGCAGTACTTC. Protein sequence: CASSLTGSSYEQYF.

This clone was observed a few times. The chain combines TRBV18 with TRBJ2-7; D is ambiguous. Trimming left V 8 bases short and J 3 bases short, with 2 bases between. The CDR3 consists of 9 residues. Germline CDR1 is KGHSH and CDR2 is LQKENI. This chain's CDR3 is CASHYEQYV. The CDR3 region has the DNA TGTGCCAGCCACTACGAGCAGTACGTC.

This clone has only one observation. The chain carries TRBV28 and TRBJ2-5; the D is unclear. The germline CDR1 and CDR2 sequences are MDHEN and SYDVKM. The V and J ends lost 6 bases and 2 bases respectively, with 22 bases between them. This CDR3 is 17 amino acids long. CDR3 protein: CASRSLGSLSFQETQYF. The CDR3, as DNA: TGTGCCAGCAGGTCTTTAGGATCTCTAAGTTTTCAAGAGACCCAGTACTTC.

This sequence joins TRBV27 and TRBJ1-5; D gene unclear. The CDR3 length is 15 residues. V was clipped by 4 bases and J by 0 bases, with 10 bases between them. CDR1 is MNHEY, CDR2 SMNVEV, per germline (reference sequence). In DNA form, the CDR3 reads TGTGCCAGCAGTTCTCAACCATCTAGCAATCAGCCCCAGCATTTT. It yields the protein CASSSQPSSNQPQHF.

V usage is TRBV15 and J usage is TRBJ1-2, with unresolved D. CDR1 and CDR2 (germline): LNHNV, YYDKDF (reference sequence). The CDR3 loop spans 13 amino acids. V was pared by 7 bases and J by 7 bases, with 16 bases between. Here the CDR3 reads CATTPEAWAGYTF. The CDR3 DNA follows: TGTGCCACCACCCCGGAGGCCTGGGCTGGCTACACCTTC.

The V gene is TRBV5-4, the J gene TRBJ2-1; D is perhaps TRBD1 (5 bases). This CDR3 has 13 amino acids. CDR1 is SGHNT, CDR2 YYREEE, per germline (reference sequence). V lost 5 bases, J lost 5 bases, and 11 bases lay in between. In DNA form, the CDR3 reads TGTGCCAGCAGGGACATCACCCACAATGAGCAGTTCTTC. Encoded protein: CASRDITHNEQFF.

CDR3 sequence reads: CASSEGGLTEAFF. CDR3 DNA: TGTGCCAGCAGTGAAGGGGGGCTCACTGAAGCTTTCTTT. J is TRBJ1-1 and V is TRBV2; D may be TRBD1 (6 bases). The V end lost 1 base, the J end lost 4 bases, and 7 bases lay between the germline ends. CDR1 and CDR2 from the germline V gene are SNHLY and FYNNEI. The CDR3 length is 13 residues.

This chain joins TRBV28 and TRBJ2-5; the match to TRBD2 covers 10 bases. Looked up from germline, CDR1 is MDHEN and CDR2 is SYDVKM. There are 13 residues in the CDR3. The junction had 7 bases not matched to a gene; V was cut back by 10 bases and J by 5 bases. The CDR3 DNA follows: TGTGCCACCCTAGCGGGAGTCGCGGAGACCCAGTACTTC. Translated, it gives CATLAGVAETQYF. The full variable domain, with the rest looked up from reference TRBV28 and TRBJ2-5, is DVKVTQSSRYLVKRTGEKVFLECVQDMDHENMFWYRQDPGLGLRLIYFSYDVKMKEKGDIPEGYSVSREKKERFSLILESASTNQTSMYLCATLAGVAETQYFGPGTRLLVL.

V gene TRBV7-8 combines with J gene TRBJ1-5, with a tentative D call TRBD1 (5 bases). CDR1 and CDR2 (germline): SGHVS, FQNEAQ. The germline V and J ends were trimmed by 5 bases and 3 bases, with 14 bases remaining between them. CDR3 size: 15 residues. The DNA for the CDR3 is TGTGCCAGCAGCGACCGGGACGGAACCAATCAGCCCCAGCATTTT. Translation: CASSDRDGTNQPQHF.

This chain connects TRBV5-1 to TRBJ1-1; D perhaps matches TRBD1 (6 bases). This CDR3 has 16 amino acids. From germline, CDR1 is SGHRS and CDR2 YFSETQ. Trimming removed 3 bases at V and 0 bases at J, with 15 bases between. The CDR3 sequence: CASSWDGGAMNTEAFF. DNA of the CDR3: TGCGCCAGCAGCTGGGACGGGGGCGCGATGAACACTGAAGCTTTCTTT.

The chain couples TRBV5-6 to TRBJ1-3; D call uncertain. V was cut by 4 bases and J by 0 bases, with 8 bases left in between. This CDR3 contains 14 residues. Germline V gives CDR1 SGHDT, CDR2 YYEEEE. CDR3 nucleotide sequence: TGTGCCAGCAGCGTCGGATTCTCTGGAAACACCATATATTTT. This codes for CASSVGFSGNTIYF.

This chain uses TRBV13 with TRBJ2-2, with 7 bases aligning to TRBD2. Losses at the gene ends were 1 base for V and 1 base for J; bases not matched to a gene: 3. Germline V gene sequence: CDR1 PRHDT, CDR2 FYEKMQ (reference sequence). There are 16 residues in the CDR3. The DNA for the CDR3 is TGTGCCAGCAGCTTAGTGGGGACTAAGAACACCGGGGAGCTGTTTTTT. Its translation: CASSLVGTKNTGELFF.

The V gene is TRBV19, the J gene TRBJ1-1; 10 positions match TRBD1. Germline V gene data show CDR1 as LNHDA and CDR2 as SQIVND (reference sequence). After removal of 5 bases from V and 0 bases from J, the junction contained 12 bases not matched to a gene. The CDR3 runs 18 residues. CDR3 protein: CASSPGTGVVGMNTEAFF. CDR3 sequence (DNA): TGTGCCAGTAGTCCCGGGACAGGGGTGGTAGGGATGAACACTGAAGCTTTCTTT.

This chain connects TRBV19 to TRBJ1-1, with D unclear. This CDR3 region has 13 residues. Trimming stripped 3 bases from V and 5 bases from J, with 10 bases between. Germline CDR1 reads LNHDA; CDR2 reads SQIVND (reference sequence). CDR3 coding DNA: TGTGCCAGTAGTATCCTCTGGGAGACTGAAGCTTTCTTT. Protein product: CASSILWETEAFF.

The J gene is TRBJ2-1, the V gene TRBV6-5, with D tentatively TRBD1 (6 bases). Germline assignment: CDR1 MNHEY and CDR2 SVGAGI. There are 14 residues in the CDR3. V lost 2 bases, J lost 6 bases, and 11 bases lay in between. The CDR3 region is CASSYQDSFNEQFF. The CDR3 region has the DNA TGTGCCAGCAGTTACCAGGACAGCTTCAATGAGCAGTTCTTC.